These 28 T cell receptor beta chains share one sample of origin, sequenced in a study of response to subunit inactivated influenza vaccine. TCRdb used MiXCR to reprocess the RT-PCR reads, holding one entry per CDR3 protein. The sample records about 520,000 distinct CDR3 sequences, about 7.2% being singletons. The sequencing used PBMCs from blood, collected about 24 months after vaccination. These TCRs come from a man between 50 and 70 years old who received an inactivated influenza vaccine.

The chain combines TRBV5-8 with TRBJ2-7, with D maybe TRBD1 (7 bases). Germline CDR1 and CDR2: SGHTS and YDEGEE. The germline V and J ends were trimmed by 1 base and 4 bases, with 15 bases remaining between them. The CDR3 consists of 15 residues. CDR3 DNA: TGTGCCAGCAGCTTGTTAATCGGGGGACAGTACGAGCAGTACTTC. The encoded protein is CASSLLIGGQYEQYF.

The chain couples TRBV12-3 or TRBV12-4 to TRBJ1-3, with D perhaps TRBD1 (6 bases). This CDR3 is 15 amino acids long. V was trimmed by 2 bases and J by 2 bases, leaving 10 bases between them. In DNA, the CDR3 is TGTGCCAGCAGTTTAACCGGGACACCTGGAAACACCATATATTTT. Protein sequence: CASSLTGTPGNTIYF.

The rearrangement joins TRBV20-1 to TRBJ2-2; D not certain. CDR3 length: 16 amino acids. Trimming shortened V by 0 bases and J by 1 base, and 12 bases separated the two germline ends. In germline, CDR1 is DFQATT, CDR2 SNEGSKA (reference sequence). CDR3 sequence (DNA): TGCAGTGCTAGAGATCCCCGGGCAGTGAACACCGGGGAGCTGTTTTTT. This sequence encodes CSARDPRAVNTGELFF.

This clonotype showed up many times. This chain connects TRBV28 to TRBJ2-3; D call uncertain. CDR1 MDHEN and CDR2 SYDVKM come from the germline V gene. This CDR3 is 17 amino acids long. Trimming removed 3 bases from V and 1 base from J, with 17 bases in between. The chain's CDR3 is CASSFPYTPRGTDTQYF. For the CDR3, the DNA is TGTGCCAGCAGTTTTCCCTACACCCCCCGGGGCACAGATACGCAGTATTTT.

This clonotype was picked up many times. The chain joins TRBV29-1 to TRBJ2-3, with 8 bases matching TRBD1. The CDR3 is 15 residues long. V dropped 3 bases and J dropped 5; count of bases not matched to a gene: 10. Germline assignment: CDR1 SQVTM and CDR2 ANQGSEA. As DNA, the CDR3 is TGCAGCGTTGACGCACGGACAGGGTCGGGAGATACGCAGTATTTT. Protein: CSVDARTGSGDTQYF.

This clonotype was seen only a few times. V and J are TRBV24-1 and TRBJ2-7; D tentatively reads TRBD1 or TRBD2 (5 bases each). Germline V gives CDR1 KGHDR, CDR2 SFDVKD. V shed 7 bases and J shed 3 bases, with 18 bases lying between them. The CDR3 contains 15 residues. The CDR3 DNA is TGTGCCACCAGCAAATCCGGGACCCCCTACTACGAGCAGTACTTC. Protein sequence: CATSKSGTPYYEQYF.

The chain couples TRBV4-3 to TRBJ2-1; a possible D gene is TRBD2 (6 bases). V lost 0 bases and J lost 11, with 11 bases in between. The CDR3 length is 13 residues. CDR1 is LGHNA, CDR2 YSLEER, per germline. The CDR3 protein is CASSQDLGLQQFF. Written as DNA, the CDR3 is TGCGCCAGCAGCCAAGATCTGGGACTCCAGCAGTTCTTC.

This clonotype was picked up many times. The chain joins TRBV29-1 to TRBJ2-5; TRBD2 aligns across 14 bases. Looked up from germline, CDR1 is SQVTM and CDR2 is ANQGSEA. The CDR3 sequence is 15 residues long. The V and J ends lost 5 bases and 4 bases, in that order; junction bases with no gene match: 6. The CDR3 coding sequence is TGCAGCGTTCCGACTAGCGGGGGGGTAGGAGAGACCCAGTACTTC. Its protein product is CSVPTSGGVGETQYF.

CDR3 protein: CSVVGNEQYF. CDR3 nucleotide sequence: TGCAGCGTTGTAGGGAACGAGCAGTACTTC. V is TRBV29-1 and J is TRBJ2-7; D uncertain. Trimming took off 4 bases at V and 5 bases at J, with 6 bases between the two ends. The CDR3 length is 10 residues. Looked up from germline, CDR1 is SQVTM and CDR2 is ANQGSEA.

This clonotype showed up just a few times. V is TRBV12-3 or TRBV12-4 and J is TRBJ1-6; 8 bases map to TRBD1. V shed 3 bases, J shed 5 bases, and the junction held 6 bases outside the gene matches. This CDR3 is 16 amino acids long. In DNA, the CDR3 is TGTGCCAGCAGTTTCCGAGGGACAGGTCATAATTCACCCCTCCACTTT. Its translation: CASSFRGTGHNSPLHF.

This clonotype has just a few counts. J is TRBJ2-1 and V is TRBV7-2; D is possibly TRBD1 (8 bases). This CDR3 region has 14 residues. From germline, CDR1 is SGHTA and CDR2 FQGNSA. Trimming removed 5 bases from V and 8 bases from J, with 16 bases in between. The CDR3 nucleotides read TGTGCCAGCAGCCTGAGGACAGGGAGGGATGAGCAGTTCTTC. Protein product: CASSLRTGRDEQFF.

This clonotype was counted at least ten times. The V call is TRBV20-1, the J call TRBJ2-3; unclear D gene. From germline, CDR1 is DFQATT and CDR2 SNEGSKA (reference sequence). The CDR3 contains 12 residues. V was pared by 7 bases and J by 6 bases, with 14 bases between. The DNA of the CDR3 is TGCAGTGGCGTCCTCACGGTCGATACGCAGTATTTT. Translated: CSGVLTVDTQYF.

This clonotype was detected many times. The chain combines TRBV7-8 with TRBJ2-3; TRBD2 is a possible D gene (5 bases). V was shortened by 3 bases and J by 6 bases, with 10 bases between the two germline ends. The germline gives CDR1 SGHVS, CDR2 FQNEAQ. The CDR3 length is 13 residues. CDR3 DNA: TGTGCCAGCAGCTTTGGGCGCGGGGATACGCAGTATTTT. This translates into CASSFGRGDTQYF.

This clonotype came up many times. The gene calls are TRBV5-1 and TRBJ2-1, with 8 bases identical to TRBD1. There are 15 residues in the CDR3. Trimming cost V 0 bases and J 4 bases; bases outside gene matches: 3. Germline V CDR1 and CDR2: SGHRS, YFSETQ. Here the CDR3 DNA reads TGCGCCAGCAGCTTGGAGACAGGGGTATACAATGAGCAGTTCTTC. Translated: CASSLETGVYNEQFF.

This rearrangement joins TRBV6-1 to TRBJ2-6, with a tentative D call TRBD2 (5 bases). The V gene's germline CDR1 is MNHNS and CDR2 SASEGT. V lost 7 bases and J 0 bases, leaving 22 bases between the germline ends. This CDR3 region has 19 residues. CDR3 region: CASTGRISVESSGANVLTF. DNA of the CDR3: TGTGCCAGCACCGGAAGAATTAGCGTCGAGAGCTCTGGGGCCAACGTCCTGACTTTC.

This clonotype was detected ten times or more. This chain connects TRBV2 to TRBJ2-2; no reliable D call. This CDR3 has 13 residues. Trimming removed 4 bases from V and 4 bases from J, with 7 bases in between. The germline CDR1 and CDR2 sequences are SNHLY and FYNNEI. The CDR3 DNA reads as TGTGCCAGCAGTGGGGCAGGCACCGGGGAGCTGTTTTTT. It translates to CASSGAGTGELFF.

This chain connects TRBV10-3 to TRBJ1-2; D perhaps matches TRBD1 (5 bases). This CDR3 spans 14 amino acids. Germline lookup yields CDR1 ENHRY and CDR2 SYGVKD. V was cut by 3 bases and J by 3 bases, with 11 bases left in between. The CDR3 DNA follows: TGTGCCATCAGTGACTCAGGGTGGGACTATGGCTACACCTTC. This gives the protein CAISDSGWDYGYTF.

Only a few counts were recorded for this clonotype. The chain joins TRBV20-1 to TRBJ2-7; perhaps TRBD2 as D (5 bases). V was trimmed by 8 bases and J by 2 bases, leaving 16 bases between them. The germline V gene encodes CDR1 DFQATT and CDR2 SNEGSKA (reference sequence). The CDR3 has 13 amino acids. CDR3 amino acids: CSLSRESTYEQYF. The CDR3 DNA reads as TGCAGTTTGTCTCGGGAAAGTACCTACGAGCAGTACTTC.

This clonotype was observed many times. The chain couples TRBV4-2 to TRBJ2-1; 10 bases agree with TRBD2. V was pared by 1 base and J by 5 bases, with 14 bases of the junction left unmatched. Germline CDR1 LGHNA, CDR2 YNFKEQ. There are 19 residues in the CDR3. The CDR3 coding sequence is TGTGCCAGCAGCCAAGTGTCTTCGGCTAGCGGGAGTTTTAACAATGAGCAGTTCTTC. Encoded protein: CASSQVSSASGSFNNEQFF.

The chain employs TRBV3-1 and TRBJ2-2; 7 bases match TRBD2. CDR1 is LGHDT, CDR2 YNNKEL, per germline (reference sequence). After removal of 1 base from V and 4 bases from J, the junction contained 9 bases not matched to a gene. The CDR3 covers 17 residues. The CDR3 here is CASSQVLRTRSTGELFF. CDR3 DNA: TGTGCCAGCAGCCAAGTATTAAGGACTAGGTCCACCGGGGAGCTGTTTTTT. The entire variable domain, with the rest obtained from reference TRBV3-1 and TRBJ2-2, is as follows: DTAVSQTPKYLVTQMGNDKSIKCEQNLGHDTMYWYKQDSKKFLKIMFSYNNKELIINETVPNRFSPKSPDKAHLNLHINSLELGDSAVYFCASSQVLRTRSTGELFFGEGSRLTVL.

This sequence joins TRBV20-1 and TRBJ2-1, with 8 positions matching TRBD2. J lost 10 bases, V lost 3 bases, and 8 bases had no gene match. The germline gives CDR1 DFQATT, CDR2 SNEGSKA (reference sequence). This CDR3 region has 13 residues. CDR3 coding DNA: TGCAGTGCTAGGGCTTTTGCGGGGGGAGAGCAGTTCTTC. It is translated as CSARAFAGGEQFF.

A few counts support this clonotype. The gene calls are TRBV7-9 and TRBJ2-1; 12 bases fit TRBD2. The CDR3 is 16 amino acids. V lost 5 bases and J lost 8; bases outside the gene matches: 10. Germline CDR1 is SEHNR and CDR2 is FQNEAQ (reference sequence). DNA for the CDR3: TGTGCCAGCAGCCAGCTAGCGGGGGGGCCCGTGGATGAGCAGTTCTTC. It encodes CASSQLAGGPVDEQFF.

The CDR3 is CASSPPARRSLTQYF. Written as DNA, the CDR3 is TGTGCCAGCAGCCCCCCGGCTAGGAGGAGTCTGACCCAGTACTTC. The chain is built from TRBV5-6 and TRBJ2-5; D is possibly TRBD2 (5 bases). The V and J ends lost 4 bases and 7 bases respectively, with 20 bases between them. The CDR3 is made up of 15 amino acids. Germline assignment: CDR1 SGHDT and CDR2 YYEEEE.

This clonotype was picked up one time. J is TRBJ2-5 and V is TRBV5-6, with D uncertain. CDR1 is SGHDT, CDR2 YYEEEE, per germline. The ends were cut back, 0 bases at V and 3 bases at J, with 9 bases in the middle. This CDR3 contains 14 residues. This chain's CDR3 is CASSLDRFEETQYF. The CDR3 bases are TGTGCCAGCAGCTTGGATAGATTTGAAGAGACCCAGTACTTC. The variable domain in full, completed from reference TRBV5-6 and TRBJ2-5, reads DAGVTQSPTHLIKTRGQQVTLRCSPKSGHDTVSWYQQALGQGPQFIFQYYEEEERQRGNFPDRFSGHQFPNYSSELNVNALLLGDSALYLCASSLDRFEETQYFGPGTRLLVL.

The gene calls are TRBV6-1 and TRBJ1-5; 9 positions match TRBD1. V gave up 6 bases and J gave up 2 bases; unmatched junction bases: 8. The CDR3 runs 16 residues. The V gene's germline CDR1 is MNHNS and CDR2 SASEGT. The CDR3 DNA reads TGTGCCAGCAGCAAACAGGGGGCGCCGGGCAATCAGCCCCAGCATTTT. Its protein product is CASSKQGAPGNQPQHF.

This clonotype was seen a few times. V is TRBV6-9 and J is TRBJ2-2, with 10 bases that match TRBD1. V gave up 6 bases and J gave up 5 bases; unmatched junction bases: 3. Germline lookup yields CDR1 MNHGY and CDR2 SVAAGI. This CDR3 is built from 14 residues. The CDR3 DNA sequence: TGTGCCAGCAGCAAGGACAGGGGGACCGGGGAGCTGTTTTTT. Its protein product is CASSKDRGTGELFF.

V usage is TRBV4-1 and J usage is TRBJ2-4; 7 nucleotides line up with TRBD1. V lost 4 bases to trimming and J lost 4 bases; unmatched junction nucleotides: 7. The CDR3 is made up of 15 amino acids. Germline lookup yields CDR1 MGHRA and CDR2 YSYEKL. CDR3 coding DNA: TGCGCCAGCAGCCCCACGCCGGGACAGAAAAACATTCAGTACTTC. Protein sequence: CASSPTPGQKNIQYF.

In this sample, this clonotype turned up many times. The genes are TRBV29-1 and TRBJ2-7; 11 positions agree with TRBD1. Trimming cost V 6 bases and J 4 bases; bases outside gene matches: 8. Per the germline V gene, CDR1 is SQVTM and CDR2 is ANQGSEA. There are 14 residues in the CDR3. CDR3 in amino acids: CSVATGTGGYEQYF. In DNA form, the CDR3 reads TGCAGCGTCGCAACCGGGACAGGGGGATACGAGCAGTACTTC.